This T cell receptor (beta chain) comes out of a study of T cell responses to AZD1222 COVID-19 vaccine. Overall study results and limits: Donor demographics were predominantly white British with a female majority; clonal diversity may be underestimated. At baseline, seropositivity was found in only 5 to 7 AZD1222 recipients. Spike-specific TCRs gained breadth and depth after people received two AZD1222 doses.

Germline V gene lookup returns CDR1 SGHTA and CDR2 FQGNSA. The CDR3 is made up of 15 amino acids. Trimming took off 4 bases at V and 8 bases at J, with 17 bases between the two ends. Some clones are missing from TCRdb's copy, which holds only in-frame ones; the method was immunoSEQ multiplex PCR. The table lists about 120,000 clones, around 89% of them singletons. This clone was counted only a few times. Its antigen is not identified. This sequence was found in an adult in good health. The chain couples TRBV7-2 to TRBJ1-4, with D perhaps TRBD1 (6 bases). Sequenced material: peripheral blood, taken on day 0 of MenACWY control vaccination. In DNA form, the CDR3 reads TGTGCCAGCAGCTCCACAGGGCGGAATGAGGAAAAACTGTTTTTT. This encodes CASSSTGRNEEKLFF.